This T cell receptor (beta chain) was retrieved from a study of cytomegalovirus exposure and HLA in healthy donors. General study results and limits: Presence/absence results assume similar sequencing depth per donor, which may not hold. The authors listed 150 to 200 TCR beta chains as cytomegalovirus-associated. In a later analysis, 16,951 TCR beta sequences were associated with HLA alleles at 0.05 false discovery rate. Later on, a genetic analysis was performed. It linked a missense variant in DCLRE1C with V- and J-gene trimming of TCR beta.

With respect to this clone: Its antigen is not known.

CDR1 is SEHNR, CDR2 FQNEAQ, per germline (reference sequence). The CDR3 covers 15 residues. After removal of 5 bases from V and 6 bases from J, the junction contained 8 bases not matched to a gene. The PCR made use of 60 Vbeta and 13 Jbeta primers. Only in-frame clones appear in the TCRdb table, and some are missing; sequencing was by immunoSEQ multiplex PCR. The profile shows 130,000 to 150,000 clones, about four fifths of them singletons. The sequence derives from a man between 40 and 49 years old in good health and CMV-seropositive. Source material: PBMCs. The V and J genes are TRBV7-9 and TRBJ1-1; 11 nucleotides align to TRBD1. The CDR3 region has the DNA TGTGCCAGCAGCCTCCTGGGACAGGGGGTCCCTGAAGCTTTCTTT. This gives the protein CASSLLGQGVPEAFF.